This T cell receptor beta chain emerged from a study of regulatory T cells in long-lasting Graves disease (dated by TCRdb to the early 2020s). Notes on the research overall: Patients with newly diagnosed Graves' disease had been on antithyroid drugs for under 3 months. This study used TCR sequencing and RNA sequencing of peripheral blood to compare persistent Graves' disease patients against newly diagnosed Graves' disease patients. The study was conducted in China and was registered as a clinical trial. TCR sequencing covered some 13 persistent and some 20 newly diagnosed Graves' disease patients, some 35 samples in total. Broader findings and caveats from the paper: Preferential use of TRBV28, TRBJ1-2 and TRBJ2-5 was observed in persistent disease, whereas TRBV20-1 and TRBJ2-1 were favored in newly diagnosed disease. As a limitation, the authors acknowledged that the small sample size may reduce accuracy. More public clonotypes were shared among persistent patients (roughly 3,000) than among newly diagnosed patients (966). Sequencing and analysis were restricted to the TCR beta chain. Lower TCR Shannon entropy and fewer highly expanded clones were observed in persistent Graves' disease patients than in newly diagnosed patients, which suggested clonal expansion. Because the primary lesion, thyroid tissue, could not be accessed, the study looked at peripheral blood alone.

This clonotype was recorded many times. The clone's antigen remains unknown. No base quality values were provided; no much bigger clone lies one nucleotide off. The CDR3 covers 16 residues, taking in both the cysteine and the phenylalanine. Of the read, only the CDR3 DNA is kept; its 48 bases are in frame from base 1. The junction shows trimming of 4 bases on V and 8 bases on J, and the gene matches do not reach 14 bases of it. Via the germline V gene, CDR1 is SGHRS and CDR2 YFSETQ. The time point label on this specimen signifies: newly diagnosed GD, antithyroid drugs for less than 3 months. RNA was extracted from PBMCs in TRIzol for both TCR sequencing and RNA sequencing. Graves' disease was diagnosed according to American Thyroid Association guidelines. Recruitment of patients was carried out at an endocrinology department in Xi'an, China. Each patient gave around 9 milliliters of peripheral blood, collected in an EDTA anticoagulant tube. Ficoll Paque Plus density gradient separation was used to isolate PBMCs, and no further T cell sorting was done. RNA quality was checked with an Agilent 2100 Bioanalyzer and agarose gel, and concentration with a NanoDrop 2000.

The method was multiplex PCR. Sequenced using an Illumina HiSeq 4000. iRepertoire HTBI primers and Arm-PCR amplification of CDR3 regions were used to construct TCR beta libraries. Gel purification was performed on PCR products prior to sequencing. As for the original processing: Gene usage analysis of CDR3 amino acid clonotypes used the 55 to 80 TRBV and around 14 TRBJ segments found across samples. COPE and FqMerger were used to merge the filtered high-quality paired reads into contigs. BLAST was used to align contigs to IMGT TRBV, TRBD and TRBJ reference genes, with CDR3 defined following IMGT. Highly expanded clones were defined as clonotypes with a frequency above 0.1%. Repertoire diversity was measured by Shannon entropy, and V-J evenness by the Gini coefficient. A clonotype was considered public if more than one individual shared it. TCRdb reprocessing: public reads trimmed at Q25 with fastp, clones called with MiXCR, in-frame beta chains kept. Every entry covers one CDR3 protein and lists the most common genes and DNA from its rows. The V and J calls and clone size come from TCRdb's table, not from the authors' own analysis. For this sample there are around 420,000 distinct CDR3 sequences; 15% to 17% appear just once. Jointly, the top ten make up about 20% of the sample.

The source is a female donor with Graves disease. Sequencing was performed on peripheral blood mononuclear cells (PBMCs), taken at new diagnosis, from a patient treated with antithyroid drugs. The chain is assembled from TRBV5-1 and TRBJ1-4; 7 bases in the middle match TRBD1. The CDR3 sequence is CASSPPDRVRPEKLFF. The nucleotide sequence is TGCGCCAGCAGCCCACCCGACAGGGTGAGGCCGGAAAAACTGTTTTTT. With the rest looked up from the reference TRBV5-1 and TRBJ1-4 genes rather than sequenced, the full variable domain is KAGVTQTPRYLIKTRGQQVTLSCSPISGHRSVSWYQQTPGQGLQFLFEYFSETQRNKGNFPGRFSGRQFSNSRSEMNVSTLELGDSALYLCASSPPDRVRPEKLFFGSGTQLSVL.